The 27 T cell receptor beta chains in this list originate from one sample, sequenced in a study of shared clonotypes between healthy human individuals. Some clones are missing from TCRdb's copy, which holds only in-frame ones; the method was immunoSEQ multiplex PCR. The table includes about 680,000 clones, 60% to 80% detected once. The sequenced sample consisted of memory CD4+ T cells sorted from blood. Subset described: CD45RA-negative fraction. The origin of the receptors is a woman aged 30 to 39 in good health.

The CDR3 protein is CASSIAKNSGANVLTF. CDR3 in DNA: TGTGCCAGTAGTATAGCGAAGAACTCTGGGGCCAACGTCCTGACTTTC. This sequence joins TRBV19 and TRBJ2-6, with D hard to call. Trimming took off 1 base at V and 0 bases at J, with 7 bases between the two ends. CDR3 length: 16 amino acids. Germline V lookup: CDR1 LNHDA, CDR2 SQIVND (reference sequence).

The chain links TRBV6-1 to TRBJ1-1; TRBD1 might be the D (5 bases). Trimming removed 4 bases at V and 3 bases at J, with 12 bases between. CDR1 is MNHNS, CDR2 SASEGT, per germline. The CDR3 spans 14 residues. CDR3 sequence reads: CASSGNGGDTEAFF. CDR3 DNA: TGTGCCAGCAGTGGAAACGGGGGGGACACTGAAGCTTTCTTT.

The chain links TRBV5-6 to TRBJ2-1; 11 bases line up with TRBD2. The CDR3 length is 15 residues. The J segment lost 2 bases and the V segment lost 3 bases, leaving 1 base of the junction unmatched. Germline assignment: CDR1 SGHDT and CDR2 YYEEEE. The CDR3: CASSSGLAAYNEQFF. CDR3 in DNA: TGTGCCAGCAGCTCGGGACTAGCGGCCTACAATGAGCAGTTCTTC.

The chain has TRBV18 and TRBJ2-2; the match to TRBD1 covers 8 bases. Per germline, CDR1 KGHSH and CDR2 LQKENI. This CDR3 is built from 14 residues. Trimming removed 3 bases from V and 4 bases from J; junction bases left unmatched: 1. CDR3 nucleotides: TGTGCCAGCTCACCCGGGACAGGCACCGGGGAGCTGTTTTTT. It translates to CASSPGTGTGELFF. The variable domain in full, with the rest retrieved from reference TRBV18 and TRBJ2-2, is NAGVMQNPRHLVRRRGQEARLRCSPMKGHSHVYWYRQLPEEGLKFMVYLQKENIIDESGMPKERFSAEFPKEGPSILRIQQVVRGDSAAYFCASSPGTGTGELFFGEGSRLTVL.

The rearrangement links TRBV7-2 to TRBJ1-3; no firm D call. This CDR3 has 13 residues. Germline CDR1 is SGHTA and CDR2 is FQGNSA. V lost 5 bases, J lost 4 bases, and 9 bases lay in between. The CDR3 protein is CASSPTRGNTIYF. In DNA, the CDR3 is TGTGCCAGCAGCCCTACGCGAGGAAACACCATATATTTT.

CDR3 DNA sequence: TGCGCCAGCAGCTTCGACAGGCTTAGCTCCTACGAGCAGTACTTC. Translated: CASSFDRLSSYEQYF. This sequence joins TRBV5-1 and TRBJ2-7; D possibly corresponds to TRBD1 (6 bases). V was pared by 2 bases and J by 0 bases, with 12 bases between. CDR1 SGHRS and CDR2 YFSETQ come from the germline V gene. This CDR3 is built from 15 residues.

The chain is built from TRBV7-2 and TRBJ2-1; D unresolved. This CDR3 is 15 amino acids long. Germline V gene lookup returns CDR1 SGHTA and CDR2 FQGNSA. Trimming pared 1 base from V and 9 bases from J, leaving 16 bases between. The CDR3 nucleotides read TGTGCCAGCAGCTTAGTCGCAGTAGCCGCGACTGAGCAGTTCTTC. It translates to CASSLVAVAATEQFF.

The gene calls are TRBV19 and TRBJ1-5; no firm D call. This CDR3 region has 15 residues. CDR1 LNHDA and CDR2 SQIVND come from the germline V gene (reference sequence). V lost 5 bases, J lost 2 bases, and 13 bases lay in between. CDR3 sequence: CASSFNLRGNQPQHF. DNA for the CDR3: TGTGCCAGTAGTTTCAATCTCCGGGGCAATCAGCCCCAGCATTTT.

The chain uses TRBV15 and TRBJ2-3; weak D call: TRBD2 (5 bases). The V end lost 7 bases, the J end lost 8 bases, and 10 bases lay between the germline ends. Germline V lookup: CDR1 LNHNV, CDR2 YYDKDF (reference sequence). The CDR3 runs to 11 residues. CDR3 in DNA: TGTGCCACCACGGGGTTCGGTACGCAGTATTTT. The encoded protein is CATTGFGTQYF.

This chain uses TRBV11-2 with TRBJ2-7; 8 nucleotides align to TRBD2. V shed 5 bases, J shed 4 bases, and the junction held 16 bases outside the gene matches. CDR3 size: 17 residues. Germline CDR1 reads SGHAT; CDR2 reads FQNNGV. CDR3 in amino acids: CASSRNVPGLGLYEQYF. As DNA, the CDR3 is TGTGCCAGCAGCCGTAATGTCCCGGGACTAGGACTTTACGAGCAGTACTTC.

The chain links TRBV5-5 to TRBJ1-2; possible D gene TRBD1, 5 bases. The germline CDR1 and CDR2 sequences are SGHKS and YYEKEE (reference sequence). This CDR3 has 15 amino acids. V gave up 2 bases and J gave up 0 bases, with 11 bases separating them. The CDR3 loop reads CASSLMQGANYGYTF. The CDR3 coding sequence is TGTGCCAGCAGCTTAATGCAGGGAGCTAACTATGGCTACACCTTC.

The V gene is TRBV27, the J gene TRBJ1-2; a possible D gene is TRBD1 (5 bases). V was shortened by 6 bases and J by 3 bases, with 20 bases between the two germline ends. Germline V gene lookup returns CDR1 MNHEY and CDR2 SMNVEV (reference sequence). The CDR3 runs to 16 residues. The CDR3 DNA reads TGTGCCAGCAGAGGTTCCCGGGAGTCGGGGGACTATGGCTACACCTTC. This gives the protein CASRGSRESGDYGYTF.

This clone was recorded a few times. The V call is TRBV6-1, the J call TRBJ2-1, with 8 bases aligning to TRBD2. The CDR3 has 13 amino acids. The V gene end was trimmed by 4 bases and the J gene end by 10 bases; junction bases not matched to a gene: 6. CDR1 is MNHNS, CDR2 SASEGT, per germline. The CDR3, as DNA: TGTGCCAGCAGTGTAACTAGCGGCGTAGAGCAGTTCTTC. Protein product: CASSVTSGVEQFF.

The V gene is TRBV9, the J gene TRBJ1-4; D remains unclear. The CDR3 consists of 12 residues. Trimming left V 3 bases short and J 5 bases short, with 5 bases between. Germline CDR1 is SGDLS and CDR2 is YYNGEE. In DNA, the CDR3 is TGTGCCAGCAGCGGGCCGAATGAAAAACTGTTTTTT. Encoded protein: CASSGPNEKLFF. The variable domain in full, completed from reference TRBV9 and TRBJ1-4, reads DSGVTQTPKHLITATGQRVTLRCSPRSGDLSVYWYQQSLDQGLQFLIQYYNGEERAKGNILERFSAQQFPDLHSELNLSSLELGDSALYFCASSGPNEKLFFGSGTQLSVL.

This sequence joins TRBV28 and TRBJ2-7; D gene uncertain. Per germline, CDR1 MDHEN and CDR2 SYDVKM. This CDR3 spans 14 amino acids. Trimming removed 4 bases from V and 4 bases from J, with 14 bases in between. The CDR3 reads CASSSGPVGYEQYF. CDR3 sequence (DNA): TGTGCCAGCAGTTCCGGGCCCGTAGGGTACGAGCAGTACTTC.

The rearrangement uses TRBV7-2 and TRBJ2-3, with D possibly matching TRBD2 (6 bases). Germline CDR1 and CDR2: SGHTA and FQGNSA. There are 15 residues in the CDR3. Trimming took 4 bases from V and 2 from J, leaving 13 bases between them. This chain's CDR3 is CASSSRTKNTDTQYF. CDR3 nucleotides: TGTGCCAGCAGCTCGAGGACTAAAAACACAGATACGCAGTATTTT.

V usage is TRBV5-1 and J usage is TRBJ2-2; the match to TRBD1 covers 8 bases. The CDR3 is 16 amino acids. In germline, CDR1 is SGHRS, CDR2 YFSETQ. With 1 base clipped from V and 3 bases from J, the junction kept 5 bases outside the gene matches. The CDR3 here is CASSLSLTGDTGELFF. The CDR3, as DNA: TGCGCCAGCAGCTTGTCCCTGACAGGGGACACCGGGGAGCTGTTTTTT.

V and J are TRBV6-6 and TRBJ2-1; D is unresolved. CDR1 and CDR2 (germline): MNHNY, SVGAGI (reference sequence). This CDR3 region has 12 residues. V dropped 4 bases and J dropped 7 bases, with 8 bases sitting between them. The CDR3 here is CASSLQGNEQFF. CDR3 DNA sequence: TGTGCCAGCAGTTTACAAGGAAATGAGCAGTTCTTC.

The chain employs TRBV7-4 and TRBJ2-7, with D perhaps TRBD2 (6 bases). The CDR3 extends over 13 amino acids. V was clipped by 5 bases and J by 5 bases, with 13 bases between them. CDR1 is SGHVT, CDR2 SQSDAQ, per germline. DNA of the CDR3: TGTGCCAGCAGCCCAGGGAGGCAGAACGAGCAGTACTTC. Amino acids: CASSPGRQNEQYF.

This clone is a singleton in its sample. The chain is built from TRBV2 and TRBJ2-6, with D possibly matching TRBD2 (5 bases). V shed 6 bases and J shed 5 bases, with 17 bases lying between them. Germline V lookup: CDR1 SNHLY, CDR2 FYNNEI. This CDR3 has 16 amino acids. In DNA, the CDR3 is TGTGCCAGCAGGGAGAGGGAGCCAGCCTGGGCCAACGTCCTGACTTTC. This encodes CASREREPAWANVLTF.

V and J are TRBV29-1 and TRBJ2-7, with 8 bases fitting TRBD1. Germline assignment: CDR1 SQVTM and CDR2 ANQGSEA. After removal of 1 base from V and 5 bases from J, the junction contained 13 bases not matched to a gene. This CDR3 comprises 16 residues. CDR3: CSVEVATRQGLDEQYF. CDR3 coding DNA: TGCAGCGTTGAAGTCGCAACTAGACAGGGGTTGGACGAGCAGTACTTC.

The chain carries TRBV7-2 and TRBJ2-5; D remains unclear. The CDR3 contains 13 residues. Looked up from germline, CDR1 is SGHTA and CDR2 is FQGNSA. V was trimmed by 2 bases and J by 5 bases, leaving 9 bases between them. The CDR3 DNA follows: TGTGCCAGCAGCTTACAGGCCTGGGAGACCCAGTACTTC. Translation gives CASSLQAWETQYF.

CDR3 protein: CASTRNVGWTQYF. The DNA of the CDR3 is TGTGCCAGCACCAGAAACGTAGGTTGGACGCAGTATTTT. This chain uses TRBV2 with TRBJ2-3, with D hard to call. There are 13 residues in the CDR3. V was cut by 7 bases and J by 9 bases, with 17 bases left in between. CDR1 SNHLY and CDR2 FYNNEI come from the germline V gene.

Comments on this clone: The sample carries other DNA sequences with the same CDR3. The chain carries TRBV5-6 and TRBJ1-4; D might be TRBD1 (5 bases). The ends were cut back, 2 bases at V and 8 bases at J, with 10 bases in the middle. Germline lookup yields CDR1 SGHDT and CDR2 YYEEEE. This CDR3 contains 13 residues. The CDR3 DNA sequence: TGTGCCAGCAGCTTAGACGAGGGGGAAAAACTGTTTTTT. This sequence encodes CASSLDEGEKLFF.

The V gene is TRBV7-8, the J gene TRBJ2-3; 12 nucleotides align to TRBD2. Germline loops: CDR1 SGHVS, CDR2 FQNEAQ. The CDR3 consists of 17 residues. V was clipped by 2 bases and J by 1 base; unmatched bases: 4. The CDR3 reads CASSLFLAGGRTDTQYF. Written as DNA, the CDR3 is TGTGCCAGCAGCTTATTTCTAGCGGGAGGGCGCACAGATACGCAGTATTTT.

Worth noting for this clone: Other nucleotide sequences in the sample specify the same CDR3. DNA for the CDR3: TGTGCCAGCTCACCCAGGACAGCGTACCAAGAGACCCAGTACTTC. As protein: CASSPRTAYQETQYF. V is TRBV18 and J is TRBJ2-5, with D possibly matching TRBD1 (6 bases). Deletions cut 3 bases from V and 0 bases from J, with 11 bases between. This CDR3 is built from 15 residues. Germline V gene sequence: CDR1 KGHSH, CDR2 LQKENI.

The CDR3 bases are TGTGCCAGCAGCTTAAGCATCGGACAGGGCTACGAGCAGTACTTC. This translates into CASSLSIGQGYEQYF. The chain is built from TRBV11-2 and TRBJ2-7, with 8 bases aligning to TRBD1. This CDR3 has 15 amino acids. With V trimmed by 2 bases and J by 3 bases, 6 bases remained unmatched. Germline loops: CDR1 SGHAT, CDR2 FQNNGV.